These T cell receptor beta chains were read from a single sample in a study of blood T cell repertoires in COVID-19. The table came from immunoSEQ multiplex PCR; TCRdb's copy has only in-frame clones and leaves some out. The table records hundreds of thousands of clones, just over 85% of them present only once. Material for sequencing was peripheral blood. These receptors were obtained from a woman in her 30s with active or convalescent COVID-19. Each CDR3 is given with its conserved first and last residue. The order of the fields is clone size, D gene, J gene, V gene, CDR3 DNA, CDR3 protein. The D gene is left open where the match is weak. Rows give clone size only sometimes, using once, few, many, or a class for an expanded clone.

- - TRBJ2-2 TRBV15 TGTGCCACCAGCAGGGGACAGAACACCGGGGAGCTGTTTTTT CATSRGQNTGELFF
- - TRBJ1-5 TRBV12-1 TGTGCCAGCAGCTTTGAGTCGTCGGGAGCCGGCAGCAATCAGCCCCAGCATTTT CASSFESSGAGSNQPQHF
- TRBD1 TRBJ2-1 TRBV7-9 TGTGCCAGCAGCACGACAGGGGGACCCTACAATGAGCAGTTCTTC CASSTTGGPYNEQFF
- - TRBJ1-2 TRBV7-9 TGTGCCAGCAGCTTTTCAGGGGAGACTAACTATGGCTACACCTTC CASSFSGETNYGYTF
- - TRBJ2-7 TRBV30 TGTGCCTGGACCAAGGAGTACGAGCAGTACTTC CAWTKEYEQYF
- TRBD2 TRBJ2-1 TRBV9 TGTGCCAGCAGCCCTGGACTAGCGGGGGATTTCTACAATGAGCAGTTCTTC CASSPGLAGDFYNEQFF
- - TRBJ2-1 TRBV1 TGCACCAGCAGCCAAGATACTAGCGGGGGGGCACAATACAATGAGCAGTTCTTC CTSSQDTSGGAQYNEQFF
- TRBD1 TRBJ1-1 TRBV7-9 TGTGCCAGCAGCCTAGGACAGGGAATGAACACTGAAGCTTTCTTT CASSLGQGMNTEAFF
- - TRBJ1-2 TRBV27 TGTGCCAGCAGCAAAATAACAGGGATTACGCATGGCTACACCTTC CASSKITGITHGYTF
- - TRBJ2-7 TRBV19 TGTGCCAGTAGCCCATCCGTGGGGCCTCCCTACGAGCAGTACTTC CASSPSVGPPYEQYF
- TRBD2 TRBJ2-1 TRBV5-4 TGTGCCAGCAGCTTGGCCGGACTAGCGGGAAACAATGAGCAGTTCTTC CASSLAGLAGNNEQFF
- TRBD2 TRBJ2-1 TRBV3-1/TRBV3-2 TGTGCCAGCAGCCGCGAAACCGGGACTAGGCAGTTCTTC CASSRETGTRQFF
- TRBD2 TRBJ2-1 TRBV15 TGTGCCACCAGCGGGACTAGAACGTACAATGAGCAGTTCTTC CATSGTRTYNEQFF
- TRBD1 TRBJ1-2 TRBV10-1 TGCGCCAGCGTTGGGACAGGGCCTCCGAGGTATGGCTACACCTTC CASVGTGPPRYGYTF
- TRBD1 TRBJ2-7 TRBV7-9 TGTGCCAGCAGCTCGACAGGGGGCTCCTACGAGCAGTACTTC CASSSTGGSYEQYF
few TRBD1 TRBJ1-4 TRBV5-4 TGTGCCAGCAGCCCGCCGGGACAGGGGGCGAGTGAAAAACTGTTTTTT CASSPPGQGASEKLFF
once - TRBJ2-5 TRBV5-1 TGCGCCAGCAGCGCGGGACAGCAGCAAGAGACCCAGTACTTC CASSAGQQQETQYF
once TRBD1 TRBJ2-1 TRBV6-1 TGTGCCAGCAGTGAATCACTACAGGGGAGCTCCTACAATGAGCAGTTCTTC CASSESLQGSSYNEQFF
- - TRBJ1-5 TRBV4-1 TGCGCCAGCAGCCAAGATCTCATTCGCGTCAATCAGCCCCAGCATTTT CASSQDLIRVNQPQHF
- - TRBJ2-3 TRBV7-9 TGTGCCAGCAGCTTACCGACGATCAGGACCCCGGGGAGCACAGATACGCAGTATTTT CASSLPTIRTPGSTDTQYF
- TRBD1 TRBJ2-2 TRBV6-5 TGTGCCAGCAAGCAGGGGGCGGTTACCGGGGAGCTGTTTTTT CASKQGAVTGELFF
- - TRBJ2-1 TRBV11-3 TGTGCCAGCAGCTTGAGGAACAATGAGCAGTTCTTC CASSLRNNEQFF
- TRBD1 TRBJ2-1 TRBV6-5 TGTGCCAGCAGTTCAGGGGGACCCAGCTACAATGAGCAGTTCTTC CASSSGGPSYNEQFF
- - TRBJ2-3 TRBV11-2 TGTGCCAGCAGCTCCAACCCGGGCGTGGCTAGTGGGGGGACAGATACGCAGTATTTT CASSSNPGVASGGTDTQYF
once TRBD1 TRBJ2-7 TRBV5-6 TGTGCCAGCAGCTTGGAAGGGGGCCACGAGCAGTACTTC CASSLEGGHEQYF
- - TRBJ1-6 TRBV19 TGTGCCAGTAGTCGATGGGGCTCGACGATTAATTCACCCCTCCACTTT CASSRWGSTINSPLHF
- TRBD1 TRBJ2-3 TRBV30 TGTGCCTGGAGTGTGGGGGACAGGACAGATACGCAGTATTTT CAWSVGDRTDTQYF
- TRBD1 TRBJ1-5 TRBV6-2/TRBV6-3 TGTGCCAGCAGTCAAGGGACAGGGGGCGCTCCCCCGTCTAGGCCCCAGCATTTT CASSQGTGGAPPSRPQHF
- - TRBJ1-1 TRBV14 TGTGCCAGCAGCGATATCAGGGTCTTCGCTGAAGCTTTCTTT CASSDIRVFAEAFF
- TRBD2 TRBJ2-1 TRBV5-4 TGTGCCAGCAGCTCACCTACTAGCGGGGGAGCTTACAATGAGCAGTTCTTC CASSSPTSGGAYNEQFF
- TRBD1 TRBJ2-1 TRBV30 TGTGCCTGGTCGACAGGGGGGGGGCACAATGAGCAGTTCTTC CAWSTGGGHNEQFF
- TRBD2 TRBJ2-5 TRBV27 TGTGCCAGCAGGATGAATTCGGGACTAGGAGAGACCCAGTACTTC CASRMNSGLGETQYF
few - TRBJ2-3 TRBV19 TGTGCCAGTGCGATCGGAGATACGCAGTATTTT CASAIGDTQYF
- - TRBJ1-2 TRBV29-1 TGCAGCGTCTCACAGGCCAGGGCGACCCCTAACTATGGCTACACCTTC CSVSQARATPNYGYTF
- TRBD1 TRBJ1-6 TRBV5-1 TGCGCCAGCCGGGACAGTAATTCACCCCTCCACTTT CASRDSNSPLHF
- TRBD2 TRBJ2-3 TRBV6-1 TGTGCCAGCAGTGATCCCGGGGGGACTACCACAGATACGCAGTATTTT CASSDPGGTTTDTQYF
- - TRBJ1-4 TRBV7-2 TGTGCCAGCAGCTTAGAGGGCAGGAGGGCCGAAAAACTGTTTTTT CASSLEGRRAEKLFF
- TRBD2 TRBJ2-1 TRBV9 TGTGCCAGCAGCGTATATTCTAGCGGGGGGTCCTCCTACAATGAGCAGTTCTTC CASSVYSSGGSSYNEQFF
- - TRBJ1-1 TRBV3-1/TRBV3-2 TGTGCCAGCAGCCACGAGCGGTCCTCAGGTCCCGGAGCTTTCTTT CASSHERSSGPGAFF
- - TRBJ2-7 TRBV7-9 TGTGCCAGCAGCTTAAATACACAGAACGTTTACGAGCAGTACTTC CASSLNTQNVYEQYF
- TRBD2 TRBJ2-1 TRBV2 TGTGCCAGCAGAGGACTAGGGGGGACTAGCGGTTCCTACAATGAGCAGTTCTTC CASRGLGGTSGSYNEQFF
- - TRBJ1-5 TRBV21-1 TGTGCCAGCAGCAAAGGGACAGCGTATAGCAATCAGCCCCAGCATTTT CASSKGTAYSNQPQHF
- - TRBJ1-2 TRBV9 TGTGCCAGCAGCGGTGGGCCGTACGGCTACACCTTC CASSGGPYGYTF
- - TRBJ1-1 TRBV4-1 TGCGCCAGCAGCCAAGATGCGGGCACTAGGAACACTGAAGCTTTCTTT CASSQDAGTRNTEAFF
- - TRBJ1-2 TRBV30 TGTGCCTGGAGTGTACGGGGGACTGGTTATGGCTACACCTTC CAWSVRGTGYGYTF
few - TRBJ1-6 TRBV27 TGTGCCAGCAGTTTATCGATAGTTCCCCTTAGCTCCTATAATTCACCCCTCCACTTT CASSLSIVPLSSYNSPLHF
- - TRBJ2-2 TRBV6-6 TGTGCCAGCAGTAGGGACACATACACCGGGGAGCTGTTTTTT CASSRDTYTGELFF
- - TRBJ1-1 TRBV11-3 TGTGCCAGCAAAGTGGACAGCATGAACACTGAAGCTTTCTTT CASKVDSMNTEAFF
- - TRBJ1-1 TRBV6-5 TGTGCCAGCAGCCCAAGTTCGTACGGCACTGAAGCTTTCTTT CASSPSSYGTEAFF
- TRBD2 TRBJ2-1 TRBV27 TGTGCCAGCAGTCCCACTAGCGGGAGAAATACATTGAATGAGCAGTTCTTC CASSPTSGRNTLNEQFF
once TRBD1 TRBJ1-1 TRBV6-5 TGTGCCAGCAGTTTAGAGGACAGGGTTGGGACTGAAGCTTTCTTT CASSLEDRVGTEAFF
- - TRBJ1-2 TRBV6-5 TGTGCCAGCAGCCCCGGGACAATGGGCTACACCTTC CASSPGTMGYTF
few - TRBJ1-1 TRBV11-1 TGTGCCAGCAGCCCGGTGCAGGGTCGGGCTGAAGCTTTCTTT CASSPVQGRAEAFF